The TCR beta chain described here comes from a study of human versus mouse CDR3 diversity and MHC coevolution. The protocol was immunoSEQ multiplex PCR, while the TCRdb copy is restricted to in-frame clones and leaves out a portion. The sample consists of tens of thousands of clones, roughly 95% of them appearing once. Overall study findings and caveats: iCHAO1 estimated the human TCR beta repertoire at 1.5 million to 2 million clonotypes. Compared with mice, human CDR3s carried more deletions and insertions on average. Most of the three human donors had the lowest clonal inequality.

Sorting isolated naive CD4 T cells lacking CD45RO and expressing CD62L. Germline loops: CDR1 MNHEY, CDR2 SVGAGI. V dropped 0 bases and J dropped 0; count of bases not matched to a gene: 0. CDR3 length: 15 amino acids. Points on this clone: Its antigen is not known.

The receptor's source is a person aged 25 to 69 in good health. The specimen sequenced was naive CD4+ T cells from blood. Described subset: CD45RO-negative CD62L-positive naive CD4 T cells. The chain links TRBV6-5 to TRBJ2-7, with 9 bases matching TRBD1. The CDR3 protein is CASSYSGQGSYEQYF. CDR3 in DNA: TGTGCCAGCAGTTACTCGGGACAGGGCTCCTACGAGCAGTACTTC.